The sequence of this T cell receptor beta chain was determined in a study of CXCR3-negative and CXCR3-positive naive CD8 T cells. Study-wide findings and caveats: Naive cells positive for CXCR3 carried more hydrophobic TRB CDR3s than CXCR3-negative ones.

Germline V gene lookup returns CDR1 SQVTM and CDR2 ANQGSEA. The CDR3 runs to 13 residues. UMI-labeled 5' RACE yielded the TRB cDNA libraries. TCRdb re-called the 5' RACE reads and gives one entry per CDR3 protein, without DNA. Found here are roughly 6,000 distinct CDR3 sequences; the top ten clones hold 1.3%. This clonotype counts as medium-sized by frequency. Its antigen is undetermined. The chain recombines TRBV29-1 with TRBJ2-2; no DNA is available, so the TRBD1 call from TCRdb remains unchecked. The sequencing sample was made of naive CXCR3+ CD8+ T cells from blood. Described subset: CD45RO-CCR7+CD27+CD95- naive CD8+ T cells expressing CXCR3 (TNR3+). The TCR was taken from a human donor in good health. Some clones in this sample may be carry-over from other donors' samples. CDR3 region: CSVLLTGNGELFF.